These 28 T cell receptor beta chains were all obtained from the same sample, sequenced in a study of blood T cells in healthy people across ages. Alongside a J-beta primer mix, a sample-barcoded 5' primer served in a second PCR lasting 7 to 11 cycles. One entry per CDR3 protein, called by TCRdb with MiXCR from the 5' RACE reads. The data show roughly 730,000 distinct CDR3 sequences, with 45% to 70% seen just once and roughly 24% held by the top ten. Sequencing was done on a sample of blood. These TCRs come from a man aged 40-55 years in good health.

The chain carries TRBV15 and TRBJ2-4; 10 bases align to TRBD2. Matching the DNA end better, TRBJ2-7 makes the J call doubtful. Per germline, CDR1 LNHNV and CDR2 YYDKDF (reference sequence). The CDR3 is made up of 17 amino acids. CDR3 in amino acids: CATSRDPRLAGSYEQYF. In DNA form, the CDR3 reads TGTGCCACCAGCAGAGACCCCCGACTAGCGGGTTCCTACGAGCAGTACTTC.

This clonotype was observed once. CDR3 in DNA: TGCAGTGCTAGAGGGTGGGAGCGGGCCTACGAGCAGTACTTC. This encodes CSARGWERAYEQYF. The chain has TRBV20-1 and TRBJ2-5; a weak D match, TRBD2 (6 bases). The DNA end lines up better with TRBJ2-7; the J call may be wrong. From germline, CDR1 is DFQATT and CDR2 SNEGSKA (reference sequence). There are 14 residues in the CDR3.

J is TRBJ1-2 and V is TRBV12-3 or TRBV12-4, with D perhaps matching TRBD1 (5 bases). Between the trimmed V and J ends, which lost 2 bases and 2 bases, there was a span of 9 bases. This CDR3 spans 14 amino acids. CDR3 sequence: CASSLTPGNYGYTF. The CDR3 nucleotides read TGTGCCAGCAGTTTAACCCCAGGGAACTATGGCTACACCTTC.

The rearrangement joins TRBV20-1 to TRBJ2-3; D not certain. The CDR3 runs to 11 residues. The germline CDR1 and CDR2 sequences are DFQATT and SNEGSKA (reference sequence). The CDR3, as DNA: TGCAGGGGTGGTCGGTCAGATACGCAGTATTTT. Its translation is CRGGRSDTQYF.

This clonotype appeared a single time. The V gene is TRBV20-1, the J gene TRBJ2-1, with TRBD2 matching 7 bases. Trimming at V came to 6 bases and at J to 11 bases, leaving 19 bases not matched to a gene. The germline V gene has CDR1 DFQATT and CDR2 SNEGSKA (reference sequence). The CDR3 covers 15 residues. The CDR3 loop is CSARRGGRAWDKQFF. Written as DNA, the CDR3 is TGCAGTGCGAGAAGAGGTGGGAGGGCCTGGGATAAGCAGTTCTTC.

This chain joins TRBV29-1 and TRBJ2-5; 7 positions agree with TRBD1. Germline V lookup: CDR1 SQVTM, CDR2 ANQGSEA. The CDR3 has 16 amino acids. CDR3 bases: TGCAGTGTCGGACACCCAAGACAGGGAACCCAAGAGACCCAGTACTTC. This gives the protein CSVGHPRQGTQETQYF.

V gene TRBV6-2 or TRBV6-3 combines with J gene TRBJ2-7; D gene uncertain. V shed 10 bases and J shed 6 bases, with 19 bases lying between them. This CDR3 contains 13 residues. Germline V gives CDR1 MNHEY, CDR2 SVGEGT. The chain's CDR3 is CANSYRNDGEQYF. CDR3 DNA sequence: TGTGCCAACAGCTACCGCAATGACGGCGAGCAGTACTTC.

The chain is built from TRBV3-1 and TRBJ2-5, with TRBD2 matching over 8 bases. Germline CDR1 reads LGHDT; CDR2 reads YNNKEL (reference sequence). V lost 1 base, J lost 2 bases, and 3 bases stayed unmatched. The CDR3 runs 15 residues. CDR3 in DNA: TGTGCCAGCAGCCAAGGTCCGGGGGGGCAAGAGACCCAGTACTTC. Residues: CASSQGPGGQETQYF.

The chain joins TRBV5-1 to TRBJ2-3; D gene ambiguous. Trimming left V 4 bases short and J 3 bases short, with 15 bases between. Looked up from germline, CDR1 is SGHRS and CDR2 is YFSETQ. The CDR3 covers 15 residues. In DNA form, the CDR3 reads TGCGCCAGCAGCCCCTTCGGCGGTGGGACAGATACGCAGTATTTT. Amino acid sequence: CASSPFGGGTDTQYF.

J is TRBJ1-2 and V is TRBV24-1; D unresolved. From germline, CDR1 is KGHDR and CDR2 SFDVKD. The V gene lost 5 bases and the J gene lost 3 bases, with 9 bases spanning the gap. The CDR3 has 13 amino acids. CDR3 bases: TGTGCCACCAGTGTGGCGAAGGACTATGGCTACACCTTC. It is translated as CATSVAKDYGYTF.

The chain has TRBV4-1 and TRBJ2-1; D gene unclear. Between the trimmed V and J ends, which lost 0 bases and 9 bases, there was a span of 12 bases. CDR1 is MGHRA, CDR2 YSYEKL, per germline. The length of the CDR3 is 14 residues. The CDR3 loop reads CASSQESPATEQFF. DNA of the CDR3: TGCGCCAGCAGCCAAGAATCGCCGGCAACTGAGCAGTTCTTC.

The V and J genes are TRBV29-1 and TRBJ2-5, with no clear D. CDR3 size: 11 residues. CDR1 is SQVTM and CDR2 is ANQGSEA in the germline V gene. V lost 5 bases, J lost 2 bases, and 6 bases lay in between. CDR3 DNA: TGCAGCGTTCACGGACAAGAGACCCAGTACTTC. Protein sequence: CSVHGQETQYF.

The J gene is TRBJ1-2, the V gene TRBV4-3; no clear D. CDR1 is LGHNA, CDR2 YSLEER, per germline. V was pared by 0 bases and J by 12 bases, with 14 bases between. The CDR3 totals 13 residues. CDR3 residues: CASSQDGEGPDTF. The CDR3 coding sequence is TGCGCCAGCAGCCAAGACGGAGAAGGGCCGGACACCTTC.

CDR3 sequence (DNA): TGTGCCATCAGTGGCCTCCAGGACAGGCGGTACAATGAGCAGTTCTTC. Protein product: CAISGLQDRRYNEQFF. V is TRBV10-3 and J is TRBJ2-1, with TRBD1 matching 7 bases. Germline CDR1 and CDR2: ENHRY and SYGVKD. V lost 4 bases, J lost 4 bases, and 10 bases stayed unmatched. The CDR3 totals 16 residues.

The chain recombines TRBV7-2 with TRBJ2-7; 8 bases match TRBD2. Germline assignment: CDR1 SGHTA and CDR2 FQGNSA. The CDR3 has 16 residues. Trimming took 1 base from V and 2 from J; bases not matched to a gene: 7. As DNA, the CDR3 is TGTGCCAGCAGCTTAGGGGGACTAGTGGTACCCTACGAGCAGTACTTC. Translating gives CASSLGGLVVPYEQYF.

Comments on this clonotype: A read error may account for a junction end that differs from germline. The gene calls are TRBV2 and TRBJ2-5; TRBD1 or TRBD2 may be the D gene (6 bases each). This CDR3 has 12 residues. CDR1 is SNHLY, CDR2 FYNNEI, per germline. CDR3 sequence: CASRGGTYEQNF. CDR3 nucleotide sequence: TGTGCCAGCAGAGGGGGGACTTACGAGCAGAACTTC.

The CDR3 bases are TGTGCCAGCAGCCCAGGGTTTGGAGAGACCCAGTACTTC. Encoded protein: CASSPGFGETQYF. The rearrangement joins TRBV7-9 to TRBJ2-5, with TRBD1 as a possible D gene (5 bases). Trimming took 5 bases from V and 4 from J, leaving 11 bases between them. Germline CDR1 is SEHNR and CDR2 is FQNEAQ (reference sequence). CDR3 length: 13 residues.

The genes are TRBV5-5 and TRBJ2-6; D gene uncertain. This CDR3 is built from 17 residues. Trimming stripped 4 bases from V and 0 bases from J, with 14 bases between. The germline V gene has CDR1 SGHKS and CDR2 YYEKEE (reference sequence). Here the CDR3 DNA reads TGTGCCAGCAGCCCCGTGATAAGGGACTCTGGGGCCAACGTCCTGACTTTC. Protein product: CASSPVIRDSGANVLTF.

The CDR3 spells CASSPTGDSFEQFF. DNA for the CDR3: TGTGCCAGCAGCCCAACCGGGGACTCTTTTGAGCAGTTCTTC. This sequence joins TRBV28 and TRBJ2-1; a possible D gene is TRBD2 (6 bases). The CDR3 runs 14 residues. V was cut by 6 bases and J by 9 bases, with 18 bases left in between. Germline-derived CDR1 and CDR2 are MDHEN and SYDVKM. Supplemented by reference TRBV28 and TRBJ2-1, the full variable domain reads DVKVTQSSRYLVKRTGEKVFLECVQDMDHENMFWYRQDPGLGLRLIYFSYDVKMKEKGDIPEGYSVSREKKERFSLILESASTNQTSMYLCASSPTGDSFEQFFGPGTRLTVL.

The chain joins TRBV18 to TRBJ2-1, with D perhaps TRBD1 (5 bases). V lost 3 bases and J lost 6, with 15 bases in between. This CDR3 has 15 residues. Germline CDR1 reads KGHSH; CDR2 reads LQKENI. The CDR3 nucleotides read TGTGCCAGCTCACCCTCCCAGGGCCCCACCAATGAGCAGTTCTTC. Translated, it gives CASSPSQGPTNEQFF.

Points on this clonotype: Relative to the germline gene, one junction end is altered; a read error may explain this. The chain combines TRBV7-9 with TRBJ1-5, with 7 bases aligning to TRBD1. The closer fit of TRBJ2-3 to the DNA end suggests the J call may be wrong. Germline V gene sequence: CDR1 SEHNR, CDR2 FQNEAQ (reference sequence). CDR3 length: 14 residues. The CDR3 loop is CVSSFGTVNQPQYF. The CDR3 nucleotides read TGTGTCAGCAGCTTCGGGACAGTAAATCAGCCCCAGTATTTT.

This clonotype was detected once. The chain carries TRBV28 and TRBJ1-2; tentatively, D is TRBD1 (6 bases). Per the germline V gene, CDR1 is MDHEN and CDR2 is SYDVKM. This CDR3 spans 16 amino acids. Trimming took 5 bases from V and 3 from J, leaving 19 bases between them. CDR3 DNA sequence: TGTGCCAGCAGTCAAAGCCCGGACAGATTATACTATGGCTACACCTTC. It specifies CASSQSPDRLYYGYTF.

CDR3 sequence (DNA): TGCGCCAGCAGTGATGTCCGACGTATCCAAGAGACCCAGTACTTC. Protein: CASSDVRRIQETQYF. The rearrangement joins TRBV10-2 to TRBJ2-5; D remains ambiguous. The CDR3 covers 15 residues. The germline V and J ends were trimmed by 3 bases and 1 base, with 12 bases remaining between them. CDR1 and CDR2 (germline): WSHSY, SAAADI.

This sequence joins TRBV4-1 and TRBJ2-7; TRBD2 is a possible D gene (6 bases). The J call may be wrong; the DNA end is better matched by TRBJ2-5. The CDR3 runs 14 residues. The germline CDR1 and CDR2 sequences are MGHRA and YSYEKL. The chain's CDR3 is CASSQSREWETQYF. CDR3 nucleotides: TGCGCCAGCAGCCAGAGCCGGGAGTGGGAGACCCAGTACTTC.

This clonotype appeared a few times. The chain is built from TRBV12-3 or TRBV12-4 and TRBJ2-6; D gene uncertain. This CDR3 is 15 amino acids long. Trimming stripped 3 bases from V and 1 base from J, with 7 bases between. CDR3 sequence reads: CASSFRISGANVLTF. The CDR3 bases are TGTGCCAGCAGTTTCAGAATTTCTGGGGCCAACGTCCTGACTTTC.

The rearrangement links TRBV15 to TRBJ2-7, with D maybe TRBD2 (6 bases). Germline loops: CDR1 LNHNV, CDR2 YYDKDF (reference sequence). Deletions cut 0 bases from V and 3 bases from J, with 12 bases between. This CDR3 is built from 15 residues. The DNA for the CDR3 is TGTGCCACCAGCAGAGATTATGGCGGGATCTACGAGCAGTACTTC. Translating gives CATSRDYGGIYEQYF. The full variable domain, rest sourced from reference TRBV15 and TRBJ2-7, is DAMVIQNPRYQVTQFGKPVTLSCSQTLNHNVMYWYQQKSSQAPKLLFHYYDKDFNNEADTPDNFQSRRPNTSFCFLDIRSPGLGDTAMYLCATSRDYGGIYEQYFGPGTRLTVT.

The chain employs TRBV20-1 and TRBJ2-1, with TRBD2 identical over 10 bases. CDR1 and CDR2 (germline): DFQATT, SNEGSKA (reference sequence). The CDR3 is made up of 14 amino acids. After removal of 5 bases from V and 4 bases from J, the junction contained 5 bases not matched to a gene. CDR3 bases: TGCAGTGCTGGCCGGACTAGCGGATACAATGAGCAGTTCTTC. It codes for CSAGRTSGYNEQFF.

This rearrangement joins TRBV29-1 to TRBJ2-4, with a tentative D call TRBD1 (6 bases). The CDR3 sequence is 16 residues long. Trimming cost V 7 bases and J 0 bases, with 19 bases left between them. Per germline, CDR1 SQVTM and CDR2 ANQGSEA. CDR3 sequence: CSAADSLSLAKNIQYF. In DNA form, the CDR3 reads TGCAGCGCTGCGGACAGCCTATCGCTAGCCAAAAACATTCAGTACTTC. The whole variable domain, remainder taken from reference TRBV29-1 and TRBJ2-4, is SAVISQKPSRDICQRGTSLTIQCQVDSQVTMMFWYRQQPGQSLTLIATANQGSEATYESGFVIDKFPISRPNLTFSTLTVSNMSPEDSSIYLCSAADSLSLAKNIQYFGAGTRLSVL.